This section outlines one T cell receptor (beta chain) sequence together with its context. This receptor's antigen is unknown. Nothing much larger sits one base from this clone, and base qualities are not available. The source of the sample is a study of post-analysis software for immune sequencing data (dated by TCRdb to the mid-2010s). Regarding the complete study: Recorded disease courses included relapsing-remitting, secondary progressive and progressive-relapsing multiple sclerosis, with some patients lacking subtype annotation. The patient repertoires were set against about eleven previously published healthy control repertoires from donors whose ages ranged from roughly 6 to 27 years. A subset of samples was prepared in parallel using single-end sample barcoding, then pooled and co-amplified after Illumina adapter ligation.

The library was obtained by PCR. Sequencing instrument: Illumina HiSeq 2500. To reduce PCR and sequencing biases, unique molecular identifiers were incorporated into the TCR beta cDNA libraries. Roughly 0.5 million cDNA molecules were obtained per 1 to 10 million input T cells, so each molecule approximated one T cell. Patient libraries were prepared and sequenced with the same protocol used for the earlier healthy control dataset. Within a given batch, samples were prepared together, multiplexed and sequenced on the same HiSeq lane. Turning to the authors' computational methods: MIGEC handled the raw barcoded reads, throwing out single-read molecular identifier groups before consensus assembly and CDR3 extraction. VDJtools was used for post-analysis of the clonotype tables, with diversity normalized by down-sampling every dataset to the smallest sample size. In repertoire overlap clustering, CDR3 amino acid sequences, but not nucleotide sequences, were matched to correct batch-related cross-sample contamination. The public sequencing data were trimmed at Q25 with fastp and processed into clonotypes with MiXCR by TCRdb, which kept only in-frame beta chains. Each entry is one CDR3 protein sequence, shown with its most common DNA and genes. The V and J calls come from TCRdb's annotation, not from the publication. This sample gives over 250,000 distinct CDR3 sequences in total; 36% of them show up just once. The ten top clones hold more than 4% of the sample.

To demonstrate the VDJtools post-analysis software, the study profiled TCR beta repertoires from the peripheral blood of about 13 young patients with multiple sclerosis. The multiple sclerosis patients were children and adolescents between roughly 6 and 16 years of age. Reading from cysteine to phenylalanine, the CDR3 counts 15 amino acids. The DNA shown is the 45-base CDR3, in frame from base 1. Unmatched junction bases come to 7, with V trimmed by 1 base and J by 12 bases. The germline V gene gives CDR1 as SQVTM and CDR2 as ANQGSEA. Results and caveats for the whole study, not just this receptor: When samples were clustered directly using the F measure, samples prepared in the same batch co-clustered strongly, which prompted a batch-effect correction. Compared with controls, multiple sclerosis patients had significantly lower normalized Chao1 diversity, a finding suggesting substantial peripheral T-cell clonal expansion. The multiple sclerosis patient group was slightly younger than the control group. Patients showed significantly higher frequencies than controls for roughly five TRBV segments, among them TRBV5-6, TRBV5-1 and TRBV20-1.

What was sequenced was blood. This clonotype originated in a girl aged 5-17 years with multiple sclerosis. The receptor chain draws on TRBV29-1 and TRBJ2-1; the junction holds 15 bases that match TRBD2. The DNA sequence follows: TGCAGCGTTGAAGGGACGGGACTAGCGGGAGGAGGGCAGTTCTTC. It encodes CSVEGTGLAGGGQFF.